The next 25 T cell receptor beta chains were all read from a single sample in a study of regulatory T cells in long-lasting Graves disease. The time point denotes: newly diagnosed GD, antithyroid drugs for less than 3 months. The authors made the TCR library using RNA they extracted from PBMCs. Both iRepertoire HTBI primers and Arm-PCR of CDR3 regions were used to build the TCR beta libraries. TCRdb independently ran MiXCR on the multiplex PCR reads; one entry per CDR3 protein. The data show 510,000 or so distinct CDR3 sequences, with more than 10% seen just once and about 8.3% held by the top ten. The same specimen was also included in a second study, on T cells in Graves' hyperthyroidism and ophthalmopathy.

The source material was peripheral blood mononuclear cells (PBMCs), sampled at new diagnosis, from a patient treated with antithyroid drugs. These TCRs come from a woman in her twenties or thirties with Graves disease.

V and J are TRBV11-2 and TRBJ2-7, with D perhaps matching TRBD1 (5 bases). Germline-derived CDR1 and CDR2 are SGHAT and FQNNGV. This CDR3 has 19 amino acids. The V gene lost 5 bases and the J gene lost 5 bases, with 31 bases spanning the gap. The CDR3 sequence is CASSRQHGPDSSFGNEQYF. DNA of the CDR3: TGTGCCAGCAGCAGACAACACGGCCCCGACAGTTCGTTCGGCAACGAGCAGTACTTC. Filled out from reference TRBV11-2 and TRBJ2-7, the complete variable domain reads EAGVAQSPRYKIIEKRQSVAFWCNPISGHATLYWYQQILGQGPKLLIQFQNNGVVDDSQLPKDRFSAERLKGVDSTLKIQPAKLEDSAVYLCASSRQHGPDSSFGNEQYFGPGTRLTVT.

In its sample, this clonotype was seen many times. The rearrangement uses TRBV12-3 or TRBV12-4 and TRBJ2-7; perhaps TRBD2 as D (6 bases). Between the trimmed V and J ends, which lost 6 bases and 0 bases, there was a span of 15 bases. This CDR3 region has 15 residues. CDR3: CASREQVGGSYEQYF. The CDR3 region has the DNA TGTGCCAGCAGGGAACAGGTGGGGGGCTCCTACGAGCAGTACTTC.

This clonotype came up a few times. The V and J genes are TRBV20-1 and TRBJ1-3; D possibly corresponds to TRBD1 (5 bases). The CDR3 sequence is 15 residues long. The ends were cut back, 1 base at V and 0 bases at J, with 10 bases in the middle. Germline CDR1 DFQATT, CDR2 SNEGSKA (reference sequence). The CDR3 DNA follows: TGCAGTGCTAGAGGAAAGGGGAGCTCTGGAAACACCATATATTTT. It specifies CSARGKGSSGNTIYF.

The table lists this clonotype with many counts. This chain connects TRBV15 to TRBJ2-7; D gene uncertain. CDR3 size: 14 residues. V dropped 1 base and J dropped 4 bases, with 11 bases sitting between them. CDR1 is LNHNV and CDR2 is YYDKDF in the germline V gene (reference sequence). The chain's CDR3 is CATSRATSHYEQYF. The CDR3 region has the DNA TGTGCCACCAGCAGAGCGACGTCTCATTACGAGCAGTACTTC.

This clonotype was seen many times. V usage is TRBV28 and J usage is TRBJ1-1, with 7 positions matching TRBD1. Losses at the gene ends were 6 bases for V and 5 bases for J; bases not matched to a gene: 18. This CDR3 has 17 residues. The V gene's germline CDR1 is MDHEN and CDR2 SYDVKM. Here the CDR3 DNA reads TGTGCCAGCAGCTTAAACAGGGGACAATCAAAGGGGACTGAAGCTTTCTTT. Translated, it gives CASSLNRGQSKGTEAFF.

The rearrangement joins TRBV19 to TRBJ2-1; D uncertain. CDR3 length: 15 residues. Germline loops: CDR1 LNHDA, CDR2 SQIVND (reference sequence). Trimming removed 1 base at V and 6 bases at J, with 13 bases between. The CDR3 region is CASSIAEKLPNEQFF. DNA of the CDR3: TGTGCCAGTAGTATAGCGGAGAAATTGCCCAATGAGCAGTTCTTC.

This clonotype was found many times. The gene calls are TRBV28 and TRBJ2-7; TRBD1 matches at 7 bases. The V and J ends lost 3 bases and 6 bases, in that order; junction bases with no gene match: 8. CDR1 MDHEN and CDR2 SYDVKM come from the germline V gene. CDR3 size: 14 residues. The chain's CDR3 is CASSFLGQGVEQYF. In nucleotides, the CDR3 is TGTGCCAGCAGTTTTCTGGGGCAGGGGGTCGAGCAGTACTTC.

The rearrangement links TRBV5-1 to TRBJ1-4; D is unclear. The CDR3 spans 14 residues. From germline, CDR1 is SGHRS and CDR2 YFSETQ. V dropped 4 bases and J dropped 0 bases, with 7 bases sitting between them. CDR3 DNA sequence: TGCGCCAGCAGCGCTTTATCAACTAATGAAAAACTGTTTTTT. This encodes CASSALSTNEKLFF.

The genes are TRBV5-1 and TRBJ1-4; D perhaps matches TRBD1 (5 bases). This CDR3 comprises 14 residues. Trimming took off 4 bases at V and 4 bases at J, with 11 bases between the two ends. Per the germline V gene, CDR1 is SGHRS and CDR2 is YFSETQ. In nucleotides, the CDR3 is TGCGCCAGCAGCCAAAGGGGAGATAATGAAAAACTGTTTTTT. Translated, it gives CASSQRGDNEKLFF.

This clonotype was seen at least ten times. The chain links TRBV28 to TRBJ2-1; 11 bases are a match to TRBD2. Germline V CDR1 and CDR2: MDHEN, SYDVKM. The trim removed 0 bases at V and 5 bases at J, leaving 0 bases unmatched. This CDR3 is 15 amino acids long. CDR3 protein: CASSLWTSGDNEQFF. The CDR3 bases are TGTGCCAGCAGTTTATGGACTAGCGGGGACAATGAGCAGTTCTTC. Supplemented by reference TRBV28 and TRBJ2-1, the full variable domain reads DVKVTQSSRYLVKRTGEKVFLECVQDMDHENMFWYRQDPGLGLRLIYFSYDVKMKEKGDIPEGYSVSREKKERFSLILESASTNQTSMYLCASSLWTSGDNEQFFGPGTRLTVL.

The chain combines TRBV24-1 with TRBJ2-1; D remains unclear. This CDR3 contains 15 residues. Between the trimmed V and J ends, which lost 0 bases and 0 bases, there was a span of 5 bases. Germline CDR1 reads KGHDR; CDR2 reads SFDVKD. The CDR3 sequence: CATSDLWDSYNEQFF. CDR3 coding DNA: TGTGCCACCAGTGATTTGTGGGACTCCTACAATGAGCAGTTCTTC.

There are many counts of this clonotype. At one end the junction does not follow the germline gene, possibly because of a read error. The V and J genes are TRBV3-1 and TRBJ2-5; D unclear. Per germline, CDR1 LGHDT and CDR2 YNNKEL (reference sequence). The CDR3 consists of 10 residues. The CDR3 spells CASSQVTQYF. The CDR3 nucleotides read TGTGCCAGCAGCCAAGTGACCCAGTACTTC.

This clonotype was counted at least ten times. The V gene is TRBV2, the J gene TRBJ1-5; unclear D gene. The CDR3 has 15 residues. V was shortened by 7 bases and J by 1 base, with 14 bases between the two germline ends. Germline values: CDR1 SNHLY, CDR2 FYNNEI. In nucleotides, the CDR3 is TGTGCCAGCAAGGGCACATCCTCAAGCAATCAGCCCCAGCATTTT. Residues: CASKGTSSSNQPQHF.

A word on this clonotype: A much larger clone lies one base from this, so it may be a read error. CDR3 sequence: CASRQGTSQHF. CDR3 coding DNA: TGTGCCAGCAGGCAGGGAACCTCCCAGCATTTT. The V and J genes are TRBV6-1 and TRBJ1-5, with D tentatively TRBD1 (5 bases). Germline CDR1 MNHNS, CDR2 SASEGT. This CDR3 comprises 11 residues. Deletions cut 6 bases from V and 11 bases from J, with 11 bases between.

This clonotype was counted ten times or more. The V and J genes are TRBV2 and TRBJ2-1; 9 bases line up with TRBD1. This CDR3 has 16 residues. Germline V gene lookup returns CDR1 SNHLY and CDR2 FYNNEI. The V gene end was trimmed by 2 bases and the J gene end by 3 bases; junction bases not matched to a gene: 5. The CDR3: CASSERTGVIYNEQFF. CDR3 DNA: TGTGCCAGCAGTGAACGGACAGGGGTCATCTACAATGAGCAGTTCTTC. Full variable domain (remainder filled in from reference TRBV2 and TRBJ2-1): EPEVTQTPSHQVTQMGQEVILRCVPISNHLYFYWYRQILGQKVEFLVSFYNNEISEKSEIFDDQFSVERPDGSNFTLKIRSTKLEDSAMYFCASSERTGVIYNEQFFGPGTRLTVL.

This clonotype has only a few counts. This CDR3 reads CASSLWGRGLATDTQYF. CDR3 DNA: TGCGCCAGCAGCTTGTGGGGCAGGGGGCTTGCCACAGATACGCAGTATTTT. The chain combines TRBV5-1 with TRBJ2-3; 8 nucleotides line up with TRBD1. This CDR3 has 17 amino acids. Germline V CDR1 and CDR2: SGHRS, YFSETQ. The V gene end was trimmed by 1 base and the J gene end by 2 bases; junction bases not matched to a gene: 9.

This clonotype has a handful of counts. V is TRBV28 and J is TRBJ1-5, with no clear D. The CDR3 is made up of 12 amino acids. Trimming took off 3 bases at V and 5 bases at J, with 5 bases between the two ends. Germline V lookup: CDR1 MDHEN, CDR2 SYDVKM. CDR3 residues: CASSFVYQPQHF. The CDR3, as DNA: TGTGCCAGCAGTTTCGTATATCAGCCCCAGCATTTT.

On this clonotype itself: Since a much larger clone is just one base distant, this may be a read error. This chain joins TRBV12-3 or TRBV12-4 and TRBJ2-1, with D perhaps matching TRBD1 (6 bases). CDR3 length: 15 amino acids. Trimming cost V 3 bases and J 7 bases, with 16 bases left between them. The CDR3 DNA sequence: TGTGCCAGCAGTTTGACGCAGGGGCCACGGAATGAGCAGTTCTTC. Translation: CASSLTQGPRNEQFF.

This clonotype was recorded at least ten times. DNA of the CDR3: TGTGCCAGCAGCCCCGCCCCGAGCTCCTACGAGCAGTACTTC. Amino acids: CASSPAPSSYEQYF. The gene calls are TRBV12-3 or TRBV12-4 and TRBJ2-7; D is unclear. The CDR3 runs 14 residues. V was cut by 6 bases and J by 0 bases, with 12 bases left in between.

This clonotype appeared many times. CDR3 DNA: TGTGCCAGCATGGCGGACGGTAATTCACCCCTCCACTTT. It is translated as CASMADGNSPLHF. The V gene is TRBV6-2 or TRBV6-3, the J gene TRBJ1-6, with unresolved D. Looked up from germline, CDR1 is MNHEY and CDR2 is SVGEGT. This CDR3 has 13 residues. The V and J ends lost 7 bases and 6 bases respectively, with 10 bases between them.

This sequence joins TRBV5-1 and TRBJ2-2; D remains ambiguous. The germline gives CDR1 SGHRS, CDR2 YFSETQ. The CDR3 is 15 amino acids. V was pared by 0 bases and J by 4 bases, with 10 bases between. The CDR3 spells CASSLALTGTGELFF. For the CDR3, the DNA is TGCGCCAGCAGCTTGGCCTTGACCGGCACCGGGGAGCTGTTTTTT.

This CDR3 is CASSAGLGASMNTEAFF. The CDR3 nucleotides read TGTGCCAGCAGCGCTGGGCTCGGGGCGTCCATGAACACTGAAGCTTTCTTT. This chain links TRBV11-2 with TRBJ1-1; weak D call: TRBD1 (5 bases). Trimming shortened V by 5 bases and J by 0 bases, and 19 bases separated the two germline ends. The CDR3 loop spans 17 amino acids. Germline assignment: CDR1 SGHAT and CDR2 FQNNGV.

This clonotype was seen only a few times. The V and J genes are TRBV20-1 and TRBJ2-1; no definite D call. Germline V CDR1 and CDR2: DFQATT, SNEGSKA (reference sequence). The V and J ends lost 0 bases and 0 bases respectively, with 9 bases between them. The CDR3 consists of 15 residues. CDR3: CSARDRSSSYNEQFF. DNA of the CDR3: TGCAGTGCTAGAGATCGGTCCAGCTCCTACAATGAGCAGTTCTTC.

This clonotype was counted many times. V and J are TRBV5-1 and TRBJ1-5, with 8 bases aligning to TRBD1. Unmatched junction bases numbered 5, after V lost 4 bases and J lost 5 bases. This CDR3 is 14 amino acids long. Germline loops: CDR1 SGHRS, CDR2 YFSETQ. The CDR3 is CASSPDRGDQPQHF. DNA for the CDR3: TGCGCCAGCAGCCCCGACAGGGGAGATCAGCCCCAGCATTTT.

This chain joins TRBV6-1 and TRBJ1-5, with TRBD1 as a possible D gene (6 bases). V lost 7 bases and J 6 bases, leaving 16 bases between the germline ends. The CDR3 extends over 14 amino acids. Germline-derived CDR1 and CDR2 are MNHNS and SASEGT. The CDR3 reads CASKPQGFGQPQHF. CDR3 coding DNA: TGTGCCAGCAAACCACAGGGTTTTGGTCAGCCCCAGCATTTT.